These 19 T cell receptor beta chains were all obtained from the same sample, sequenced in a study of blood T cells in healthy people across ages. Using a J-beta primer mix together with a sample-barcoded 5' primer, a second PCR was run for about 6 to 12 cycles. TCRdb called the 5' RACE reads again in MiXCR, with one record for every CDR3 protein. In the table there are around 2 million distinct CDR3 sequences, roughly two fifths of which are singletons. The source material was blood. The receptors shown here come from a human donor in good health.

CDR3 in amino acids: CASSSGTQNTEAFF. DNA of the CDR3: TGCGCCAGCAGCTCCGGGACTCAGAACACTGAAGCTTTCTTT. The genes are TRBV5-1 and TRBJ1-1, with D perhaps TRBD1 (5 bases). The germline V and J ends were trimmed by 3 bases and 1 base, with 10 bases remaining between them. The CDR3 loop spans 14 amino acids. CDR1 and CDR2 (germline): SGHRS, YFSETQ.

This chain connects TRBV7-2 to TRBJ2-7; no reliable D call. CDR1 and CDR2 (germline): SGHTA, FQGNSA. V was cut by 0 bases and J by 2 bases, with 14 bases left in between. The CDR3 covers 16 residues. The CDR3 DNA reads TGTGCCAGCAGCTTAGCTCCCGGAATTGGGACCTACGAGCAGTACTTC. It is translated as CASSLAPGIGTYEQYF.

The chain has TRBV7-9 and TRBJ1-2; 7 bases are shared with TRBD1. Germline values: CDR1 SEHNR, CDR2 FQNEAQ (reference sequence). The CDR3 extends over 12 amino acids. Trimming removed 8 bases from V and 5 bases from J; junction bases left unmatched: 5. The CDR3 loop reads CASYPGGYGYTF. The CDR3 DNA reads TGTGCCAGCTACCCAGGGGGGTATGGCTACACCTTC.

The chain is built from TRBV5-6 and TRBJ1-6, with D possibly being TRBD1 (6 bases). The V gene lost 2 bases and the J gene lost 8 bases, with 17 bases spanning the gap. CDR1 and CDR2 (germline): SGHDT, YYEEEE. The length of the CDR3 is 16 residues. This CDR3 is CASSLGIGGLDSPLHF. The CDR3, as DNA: TGTGCCAGCAGCTTAGGGATTGGGGGCTTGGATTCACCCCTCCACTTT.

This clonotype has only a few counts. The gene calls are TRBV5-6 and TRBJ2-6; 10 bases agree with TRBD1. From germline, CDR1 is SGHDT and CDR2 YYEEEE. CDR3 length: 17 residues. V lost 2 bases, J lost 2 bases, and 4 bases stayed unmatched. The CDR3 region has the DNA TGTGCCAGCAGCTTCCCGGACAGGGGGGCTGGGGCCAACGTCCTGACTTTC. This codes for CASSFPDRGAGANVLTF. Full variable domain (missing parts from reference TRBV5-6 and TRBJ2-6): DAGVTQSPTHLIKTRGQQVTLRCSPKSGHDTVSWYQQALGQGPQFIFQYYEEEERQRGNFPDRFSGHQFPNYSSELNVNALLLGDSALYLCASSFPDRGAGANVLTFGAGSRLTVL.

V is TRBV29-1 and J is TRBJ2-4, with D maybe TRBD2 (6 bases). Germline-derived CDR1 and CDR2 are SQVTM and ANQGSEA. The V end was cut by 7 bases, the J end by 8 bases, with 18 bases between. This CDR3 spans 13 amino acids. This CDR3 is CSGFIVGEDIQYF. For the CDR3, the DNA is TGCAGCGGCTTTATAGTGGGGGAGGACATTCAGTACTTC.

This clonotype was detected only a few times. CDR3 sequence (DNA): TGTGCCATCAGTGAGGGGACAGGGTACTACGAGCAGTACTTC. Its translation is CAISEGTGYYEQYF. The V gene is TRBV10-3, the J gene TRBJ2-7; 9 bases are a match to TRBD1. Germline trimming cut 2 bases from V and 3 bases from J; bases unmatched to any gene: 2. This CDR3 has 14 residues. Per the germline V gene, CDR1 is ENHRY and CDR2 is SYGVKD.

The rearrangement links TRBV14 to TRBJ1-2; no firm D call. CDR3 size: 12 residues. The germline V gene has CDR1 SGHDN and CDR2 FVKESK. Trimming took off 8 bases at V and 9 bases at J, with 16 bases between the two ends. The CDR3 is CASGSGIRSYTF. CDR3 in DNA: TGTGCCAGCGGGTCGGGGATTCGGAGCTACACCTTC.

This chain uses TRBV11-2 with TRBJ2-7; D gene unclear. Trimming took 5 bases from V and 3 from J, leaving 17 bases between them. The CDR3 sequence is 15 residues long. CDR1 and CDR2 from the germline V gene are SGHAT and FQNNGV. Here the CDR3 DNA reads TGTGCCAGCAGCCTTACCCAGGCTAGAAACTACGAGCAGTACTTC. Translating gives CASSLTQARNYEQYF.

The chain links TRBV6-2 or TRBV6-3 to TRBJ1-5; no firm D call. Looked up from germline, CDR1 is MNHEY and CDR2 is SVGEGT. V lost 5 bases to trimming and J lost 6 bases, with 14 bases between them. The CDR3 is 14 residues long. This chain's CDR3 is CASSPGVGIQPQHF. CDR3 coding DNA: TGTGCCAGCAGTCCAGGAGTTGGAATTCAGCCCCAGCATTTT.

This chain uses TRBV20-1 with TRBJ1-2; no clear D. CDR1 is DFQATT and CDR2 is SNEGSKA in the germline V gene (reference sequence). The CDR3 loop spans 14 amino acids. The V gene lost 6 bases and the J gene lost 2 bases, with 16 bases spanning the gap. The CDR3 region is CSAQIIGKNYGYTF. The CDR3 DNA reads TGCAGTGCCCAAATTATCGGCAAGAACTATGGCTACACCTTC.

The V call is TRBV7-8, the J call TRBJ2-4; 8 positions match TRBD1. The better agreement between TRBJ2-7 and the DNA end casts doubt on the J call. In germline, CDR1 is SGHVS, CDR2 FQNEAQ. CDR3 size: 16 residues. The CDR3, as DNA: TGTGCCAGCAGCCGAACTGGACAGGGTCACTCCTACGAGCAGTACTTC. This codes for CASSRTGQGHSYEQYF.

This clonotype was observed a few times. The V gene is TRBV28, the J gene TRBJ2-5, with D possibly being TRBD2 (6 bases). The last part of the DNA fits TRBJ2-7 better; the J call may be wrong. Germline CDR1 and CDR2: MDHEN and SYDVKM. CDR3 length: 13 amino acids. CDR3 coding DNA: TGTGCCAGCAGTTACGGCTTGGGGGGCGAGCAGTACTTC. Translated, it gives CASSYGLGGEQYF.

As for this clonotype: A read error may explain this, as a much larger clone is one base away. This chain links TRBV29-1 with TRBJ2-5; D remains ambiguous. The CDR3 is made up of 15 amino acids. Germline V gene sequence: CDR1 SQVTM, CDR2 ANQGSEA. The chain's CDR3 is CSTSAGGTTQETQDF. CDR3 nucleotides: TGCAGCACCTCAGCTGGTGGTACAACCCAAGAGACCCAGGACTTC.

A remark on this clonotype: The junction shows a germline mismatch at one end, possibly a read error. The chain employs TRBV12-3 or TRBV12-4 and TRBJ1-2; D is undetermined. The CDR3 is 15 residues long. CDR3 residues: CAGSLWELLNYGYTF. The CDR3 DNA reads TGTGCCGGCAGTTTATGGGAGTTATTAAACTATGGCTACACCTTC.

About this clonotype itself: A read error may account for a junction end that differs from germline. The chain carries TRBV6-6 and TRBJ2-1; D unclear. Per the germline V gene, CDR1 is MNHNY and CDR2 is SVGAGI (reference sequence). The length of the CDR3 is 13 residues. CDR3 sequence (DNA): TGTGCCAGCTCTGAAGGTATTTACAATGAGCGGTTCTTC. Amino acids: CASSEGIYNERFF.

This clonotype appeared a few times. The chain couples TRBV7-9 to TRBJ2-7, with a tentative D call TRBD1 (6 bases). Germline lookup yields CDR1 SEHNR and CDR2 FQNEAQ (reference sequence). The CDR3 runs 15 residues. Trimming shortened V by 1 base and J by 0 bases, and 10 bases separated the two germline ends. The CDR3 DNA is TGTGCCAGCAGCTTAGGGGACACCAACTCCTACGAGCAGTACTTC. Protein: CASSLGDTNSYEQYF.

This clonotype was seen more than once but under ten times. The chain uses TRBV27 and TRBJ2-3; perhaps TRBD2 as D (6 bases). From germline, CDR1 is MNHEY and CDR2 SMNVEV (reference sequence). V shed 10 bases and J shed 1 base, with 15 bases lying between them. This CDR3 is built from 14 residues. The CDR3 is CATRGMWGTDTQYF. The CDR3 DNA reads TGTGCCACCCGCGGGATGTGGGGCACAGATACGCAGTATTTT.

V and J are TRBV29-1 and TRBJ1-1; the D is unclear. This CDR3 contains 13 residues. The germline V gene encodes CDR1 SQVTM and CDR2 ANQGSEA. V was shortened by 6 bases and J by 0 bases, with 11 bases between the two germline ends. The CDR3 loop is CSVSEFMNTEAFF. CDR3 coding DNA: TGCAGCGTAAGCGAGTTCATGAACACTGAAGCTTTCTTT.